In its sample, the clone carrying this T cell receptor beta chain was seen a few times. In the authors' workflow: Counts of nucleated cells, estimated from reference gene primer amplification, were obtained. Repertoires were generated with immunoSEQ multiplex PCR, while TCRdb's copy carries only in-frame clones and drops some. V, J and clone size derive from that table, while D and trimming were established from the DNA sequence. Of 380,000 or so clones listed, roughly 90% are singletons. The record originates from a study of blood T cell repertoires in COVID-19. Looking at the study overall: Sites across the United States, Italy and Spain contributed samples from acute and convalescent COVID-19. Sample material is recorded as cDNA or gDNA derived from T cells, B-cell-depleted T cells, or PBMCs.

The sequenced sample consisted of peripheral blood. This sequence originates from a man aged 40-55 years with acute or convalescent COVID-19.

CDR3 residues: CASSQGQNTEAFF. The CDR3 bases are TGTGCCAGCAGCCAAGGACAGAACACTGAAGCTTTCTTT. This chain uses TRBV3-1 (or the pseudogene TRBV3-2) with TRBJ1-1; D is unresolved. V dropped 1 base and J dropped 1 base, with 4 bases sitting between them. Germline CDR1 reads LGHDT; CDR2 reads YNNKEL (reference sequence). The CDR3 covers 13 residues.